A selection of T cell receptor beta chains follows, all from one sample in a study of T-cell memory formation after mild COVID-19. MiXCR was run by TCRdb on the 5' RACE reads, yielding one entry per CDR3 protein. Of about 360,000 distinct CDR3 sequences in the sample, approximately 15% were seen once. The sequenced sample was PBMCs or a T cell subset sorted from them (not recorded which). These receptors were taken from a man between 18 and 29 years old who had mild COVID-19 (a few samples of this study predate the infection). Cell type and time point are not known. Each CDR3 is given with its conserved first and last residue. Not every row has a clone size; where given, it reads once, few, many or a size class.

>TRBJ2-1|NA|TRBV5-4
CASSLRAGGSNEQFF
>TRBJ2-3|few|TRBV7-2
CASSSSSGAAGDTQYF
>TRBJ2-3|NA|TRBV5-1
CASSGGIGRHTDTQYF
>TRBJ2-5|few|TRBV10-3
CAISDTAGGQTQYF
>TRBJ2-2|few|TRBV5-1
CASSSGRGQPPGGTGELFF
>TRBJ1-3|few|TRBV28
CASNSPYSGNTIYF
>TRBJ2-2|NA|TRBV4-1
CASSQSADTGELFF
>TRBJ2-7|few|TRBV7-8
CASSLGGGPGSYEQYF
>TRBJ2-1|few|TRBV6-5
CASSYAGNNEQFF
>TRBJ1-2|NA|TRBV5-5
CASSGPERQGPSYGYTF
>TRBJ1-2|few|TRBV7-9
CASSVGTPDHYGYTF
>TRBJ2-3|NA|TRBV12-3/TRBV12-4
CASSLRLATARDTQYF
>TRBJ2-1|few|TRBV7-2
CASSPEIVVREQFF
>TRBJ2-7|NA|TRBV5-1
CASSPGRGALYEQYF
>TRBJ2-3|NA|TRBV20-1
CSAPPRGLAGTDTQYF
>TRBJ2-1|few|TRBV18
CASSPIPAGEQFF
>TRBJ2-3|NA|TRBV20-1
CSASPSSGGEGGTDTQYF
>TRBJ2-2|few|TRBV12-3/TRBV12-4
CASSFWGSGGELFF
>TRBJ2-5|NA|TRBV20-1
CRASIIRDYREIQYF
>TRBJ2-2|NA|TRBV4-3
CASSQSRASLAGELFF
>TRBJ1-2|NA|TRBV23-1
CASTSPENYGYTF
>TRBJ1-5|NA|TRBV20-1
CSATGDQPQHF
>TRBJ1-5|NA|TRBV20-1
CSGQGSNQPQHF
>TRBJ1-1|few|TRBV12-3/TRBV12-4
CASSLVPPGDAFF
>TRBJ2-5|many|TRBV5-1
CASSFGGSGGEETQYF
>TRBJ1-4|NA|TRBV19
CASITEKLFF
>TRBJ1-1|NA|TRBV20-1
CSARKRGENTEAFF
>TRBJ1-5|few|TRBV20-1
CTALQGNQPQHF
>TRBJ2-1|few|TRBV29-1
CSVDGGLEGAPFF
>TRBJ2-5|NA|TRBV5-1
CASSLWSTVQETQYF
>TRBJ2-7|NA|TRBV2
CASPRFGPSYEQYF
>TRBJ2-5|NA|TRBV5-4
CASSWEQETQYF
>TRBJ2-7|few|TRBV4-1
CASSQVNRGGYEQYF